These 15 T cell receptor beta chains were all obtained from the same sample, sequenced in a study of CDR3 diversity in severe acne. MiXCR, applied by TCRdb to the PCR reads, yields one record per CDR3 protein. The table lists over 70,000 distinct CDR3 sequences, roughly 51% of them singletons. Material: blood. These receptors were obtained from a male donor in good health, without acne.

J is TRBJ2-7 and V is TRBV7-6, with 7 bases matching TRBD1. Germline values: CDR1 SGHVS, CDR2 FNYEAQ. V gave up 5 bases and J gave up 3 bases; unmatched junction bases: 7. CDR3 size: 14 residues. As DNA, the CDR3 is TGTGCCAGCAGCCCCCGGGACAGCTACTACGAGCAGTACTTC. As protein: CASSPRDSYYEQYF.

A few counts support this clonotype. The genes are TRBV6-5 and TRBJ1-1; tentatively, D is TRBD1 (5 bases). The CDR3 totals 13 residues. In germline, CDR1 is MNHEY, CDR2 SVGAGI. Trimming left V 5 bases short and J 2 bases short, with 9 bases between. The CDR3 reads CASSEGTNTEAFF. In nucleotides, the CDR3 is TGTGCCAGCAGTGAGGGGACTAACACTGAAGCTTTCTTT.

The DNA for the CDR3 is TGTGCCAGCAGCCGCAGGGGGACTAGGAGCTCCTACGAGCAGTACTTC. The encoded protein is CASSRRGTRSSYEQYF. The chain couples TRBV7-6 to TRBJ2-7; possibly TRBD2 for D (8 bases). This CDR3 contains 16 residues. V lost 5 bases and J 0 bases, leaving 17 bases between the germline ends. The germline CDR1 and CDR2 sequences are SGHVS and FNYEAQ.

Worth noting for this clonotype: Because it lacks the conserved phenylalanine or tryptophan at the end, this CDR3 is likely a read error. Because the CDR3's place on the DNA is in doubt, the DNA is left out and the CDR3 is given as listed by TCRdb. The rearrangement joins TRBV12-3 or TRBV12-4 to TRBJ2-6; whether TRBD2, the table's D call, matches the DNA was not checked. The CDR3 numbers 8 amino acids, ends counted. The CDR3 sequence: CASSRTSG.

The rearrangement joins TRBV20-1 to TRBJ1-1, with D possibly matching TRBD1 (5 bases). From germline, CDR1 is DFQATT and CDR2 SNEGSKA (reference sequence). The CDR3 covers 15 residues. Trimming left V 5 bases short and J 1 base short, with 17 bases between. The CDR3 loop reads CSAVPPSGANTEAFF. CDR3 coding DNA: TGCAGTGCTGTCCCTCCTAGCGGGGCGAACACTGAAGCTTTCTTT.

The sample holds many counts of this clonotype. The chain is built from TRBV20-1 and TRBJ2-1; tentative D call: TRBD2 (5 bases). CDR1 is DFQATT, CDR2 SNEGSKA, per germline (reference sequence). V lost 3 bases to trimming and J lost 3 bases, with 12 bases between them. CDR3 size: 14 residues. DNA of the CDR3: TGCAGTGCTAGTGGAGGTCAGGTCTACAATGAGCAGTTCTTC. It encodes CSASGGQVYNEQFF.

At least ten counts were recorded for this clonotype. The rearrangement uses TRBV2 and TRBJ1-2, with 8 bases that match TRBD1. Trimming at V came to 4 bases and at J to 7 bases, leaving 11 bases not matched to a gene. Germline CDR1 reads SNHLY; CDR2 reads FYNNEI. The CDR3 is 15 amino acids. The CDR3 bases are TGTGCCAGCAGTGGTCTCGGCAGGGGGCAGGGTGGCTACACCTTC. It specifies CASSGLGRGQGGYTF.

This clonotype was detected ten times or more. With a much larger clone just one base away, this may be a read error. This chain joins TRBV27 and TRBJ2-7; D is undetermined. Germline values: CDR1 MNHEY, CDR2 SMNVEV (reference sequence). The CDR3 loop spans 14 amino acids. DNA of the CDR3: TGTGCCAGCAGTTTTGGAGAAAGCTCCTGCGAGCAGTACTTC. Translated: CASSFGESSCEQYF.

By sample share, this clonotype is medium-sized (0.01 to 0.1%). The chain recombines TRBV20-1 with TRBJ2-7, with 12 bases lining up with TRBD1. V lost 6 bases, J lost 0 bases, and 9 bases stayed unmatched. The CDR3 is 16 residues long. CDR1 is DFQATT and CDR2 is SNEGSKA in the germline V gene (reference sequence). For the CDR3, the DNA is TGCAGTGCCTTGAGGAGGGACAGGGGGCTCTCCTACGAGCAGTACTTC. Translating gives CSALRRDRGLSYEQYF.

A word on this clonotype: No DNA is shown, since the ends of the CDR3 on it are uncertain; the CDR3 is the one TCRdb lists. The chain joins TRBV12-3 or TRBV12-4 to TRBJ1-2. The CDR3 totals 22 residues, both ends included. The CDR3 reads CASTTSSGTGNTIYFGEGGYTF.

There are a few counts of this clonotype. This may come from a read error, since a much larger clone is one base off. The chain is built from TRBV9 and TRBJ1-4; D gene uncertain. Germline-derived CDR1 and CDR2 are SGDLS and YYNGEE. This CDR3 spans 12 amino acids. In DNA form, the CDR3 reads TGTGCCAGCAGCGTAGGAGATGAAAGACTGTTTTTT. Its protein product is CASSVGDERLFF. The full variable domain, its missing parts supplied by reference TRBV9 and TRBJ1-4, is DSGVTQTPKHLITATGQRVTLRCSPRSGDLSVYWYQQSLDQGLQFLIQYYNGEERAKGNILERFSAQQFPDLHSELNLSSLELGDSALYFCASSVGDERLFFGSGTQLSVL.

This clonotype ranks as medium-sized. V gene TRBV25-1 combines with J gene TRBJ2-7, with 9 bases aligning to TRBD2. The CDR3 is made up of 16 amino acids. Trimming at V came to 3 bases and at J to 5 bases, leaving 11 bases not matched to a gene. From germline, CDR1 is MGHDK and CDR2 SYGVNS. The CDR3: CASSDGSGSLFHEQYF. DNA for the CDR3: TGTGCCAGCAGTGACGGTAGCGGGAGTCTCTTCCACGAGCAGTACTTC.

This clonotype came up once. This chain joins TRBV29-1 and TRBJ2-7; 8 bases match TRBD2. The V gene end was trimmed by 2 bases and the J gene end by 0 bases; junction bases not matched to a gene: 9. CDR1 and CDR2 from the germline V gene are SQVTM and ANQGSEA. This CDR3 comprises 16 residues. The CDR3 spells CSVETGPSGHSYEQYF. The CDR3 DNA follows: TGCAGCGTTGAAACCGGTCCTAGCGGGCACTCCTACGAGCAGTACTTC.

This rearrangement joins TRBV6-1 to TRBJ1-5; D is undetermined. V lost 5 bases to trimming and J lost 7 bases, with 15 bases between them. The CDR3 extends over 14 amino acids. Germline V gene sequence: CDR1 MNHNS, CDR2 SASEGT. CDR3 region: CASSYVSTDQPQHF. The CDR3 DNA follows: TGTGCCAGCAGTTATGTCTCAACGGACCAGCCCCAGCATTTT.

The sample holds one count of this clonotype. This chain joins TRBV2 and TRBJ1-1; D unresolved. There are 13 residues in the CDR3. Germline V lookup: CDR1 SNHLY, CDR2 FYNNEI. Trimming took off 5 bases at V and 4 bases at J, with 11 bases between the two ends. For the CDR3, the DNA is TGTGCCAGCAGTTTCAAGTCGCTCACTGAAGCTTTCTTT. Amino acids: CASSFKSLTEAFF.